The rows below give T cell receptor beta chains drawn from one sample of a study of blood T cell repertoires in COVID-19. Sequencing used immunoSEQ multiplex PCR; TCRdb keeps in-frame clones, though not all of them. The sample has some 250,000 clones, roughly 86% seen once. The source material was peripheral blood. All receptors derive from a human donor in a cohort sampled during active COVID-19. Both conserved end residues are part of each CDR3. The D gene is left open where the match is weak. The size entry is marked missing in some rows and otherwise reads once, few, many or a size class.

J gene,V gene,clone size,D gene,CDR3 DNA,CDR3 protein
TRBJ2-7,TRBV30,.,TRBD1,TGTGCCTGGAACCCGACAGGGCAGTCCTACGAGCAGTACTTC,CAWNPTGQSYEQYF
TRBJ2-7,TRBV28,.,TRBD1,TGTGCCAGCGCATCGGTTAGGGGACAGGCCAACTACGAGCAGTACTTC,CASASVRGQANYEQYF
TRBJ2-1,TRBV2,.,.,TGTGCCAGCAGACCACAACAGGGATCCACCTACAATGAGCAGTTCTTC,CASRPQQGSTYNEQFF
TRBJ2-7,TRBV2,many,TRBD1,TGTGCCAGCAGGGGACAGGGGTGGAGGCAGTACTTC,CASRGQGWRQYF
TRBJ1-5,TRBV6-2/TRBV6-3,few,TRBD1,TGTGCCAGCAGCAGACAGGGGCCAAGGAATCAGCCCCAGCATTTT,CASSRQGPRNQPQHF
TRBJ1-2,TRBV20-1,.,.,TGCAGTGCTAGTGCCGCTAACTATGGCTACACCTTC,CSASAANYGYTF
TRBJ2-7,TRBV13,.,TRBD2,TGTGCCAGCAGCTTATACGTCCCGGGGGGATCCTACGAGCAGTACTTC,CASSLYVPGGSYEQYF
TRBJ2-7,TRBV4-3,.,.,TGCGCCAGCAGCCAAGATTTGTCCGGGACTGAGGGATACGAGCAGTACTTC,CASSQDLSGTEGYEQYF
TRBJ2-5,TRBV4-2,.,TRBD2,TGTGCCAGCAGCCAGGCTAGCGGGGGGTGGGAGACCCAGTACTTC,CASSQASGGWETQYF
TRBJ2-7,TRBV6-4,.,.,TGTGCCAGCAGCCAGGGGTGGGGATACGAGCAGTACTTC,CASSQGWGYEQYF
TRBJ1-1,TRBV28,.,.,TGTGCCAGCAGTTTATACCCCGGGGAGGGGAAAACTGAAGCTTTCTTT,CASSLYPGEGKTEAFF
TRBJ1-3,TRBV7-9,.,TRBD1,TGTGCCAGCAGTTTCAGGGGGAGCTCTGGAAACACCATATATTTT,CASSFRGSSGNTIYF
TRBJ1-6,TRBV30,.,TRBD1,TGTGCCTGGGATCGACAGGGGGTCTCACCCCTCCACTTT,CAWDRQGVSPLHF
TRBJ2-3,TRBV11-2,.,TRBD2,TGTGCCAGCAGCTTAGAACTAGCGGGGGGTCCAGATACGCAGTATTTT,CASSLELAGGPDTQYF
TRBJ2-7,TRBV2,.,TRBD2,TGTGCCCGGACAAGACTAGCTAACGAGCAGTACTTC,CARTRLANEQYF
TRBJ1-4,TRBV27,.,.,TGTGCCAGCCGTCAATTAACCCTCCGGAGGGAAAAACTGTTTTTT,CASRQLTLRREKLFF
TRBJ2-5,TRBV7-9,.,.,TGTGCCAGCAGCCCGACACCAGAAGAGACCCAGTACTTC,CASSPTPEETQYF
TRBJ1-5,TRBV29-1,.,.,TGCAGCGTTAAATCAGGGAATAGCAATCAGCCCCAGCATTTT,CSVKSGNSNQPQHF
TRBJ2-5,TRBV11-3,.,TRBD1,TGTGCCAGCAGCCTGACAGGGTGGGGGAAGGACCAAGAGACCCAGTACTTC,CASSLTGWGKDQETQYF
TRBJ1-2,TRBV21-1,once,.,TGTGCCAGCCCAAGTGGGGGCCATGATGGCTACACCTTC,CASPSGGHDGYTF
TRBJ2-7,TRBV4-3,.,TRBD1,TGCGCCAGCAGCCGAGCCGGGACAGAGAACTACGAGCAGTACTTC,CASSRAGTENYEQYF
TRBJ2-1,TRBV24-1,.,.,TGTGCCACCAGTGATGACGGAACAGGAGTCTCCTACAATGAGCAGTTCTTC,CATSDDGTGVSYNEQFF
TRBJ1-1,TRBV19,.,TRBD1,TGTGCCAGTAGCCCCCTCAGCCGACAGGGACGGACTGAAGCTTTCTTT,CASSPLSRQGRTEAFF
TRBJ1-5,TRBV19,.,TRBD1,TGTGCCAGTAGCCGCAGGGGGCCGAATCAGCCCCAGCATTTT,CASSRRGPNQPQHF
TRBJ2-5,TRBV30,.,.,TGTGCCGGGGGAAGGAGGGAGACCCAGTACTTC,CAGGRRETQYF
TRBJ1-3,TRBV7-2,.,.,TGTGCCAGCAGCTTAACAGGGTCTACTGGAAACACCATATATTTT,CASSLTGSTGNTIYF
TRBJ2-5,TRBV15,once,TRBD2,TGTGCCACCAGAGGGGTAGCGGGAGAGGGCCAGTACTTC,CATRGVAGEGQYF
TRBJ2-7,TRBV5-6,few,.,TGTGCCAGCAGCTTGGGTACAGGGATAACCTACGAGCAGTACTTC,CASSLGTGITYEQYF
TRBJ1-1,TRBV5-1,.,.,TGCGCCAGCAGCTTGACAGGGCTGAACACTGAAGCTTTCTTT,CASSLTGLNTEAFF
TRBJ1-1,TRBV11-2,.,.,TGTGCCAGCAGCTTAAGGACAGTACTGAACACTGAAGCTTTCTTT,CASSLRTVLNTEAFF
TRBJ1-2,TRBV5-6,.,TRBD1,TGTGCCAGCAACACTGGGGGACAGGCATTTCAGGTGCCCTTC,CASNTGGQAFQVPF
TRBJ2-7,TRBV7-9,.,TRBD2,TGTGCCAGCAGCTCCTATAGCGGGGATCTCTCCTACGAGCAGTACTTC,CASSSYSGDLSYEQYF
TRBJ1-2,TRBV7-6,few,TRBD1,TGTGCCAGCAGTCCGGACAGGATCTATGGCTACACCTTC,CASSPDRIYGYTF
TRBJ2-1,TRBV4-1,.,.,TGCGCCAGCAGCCGAGCAGTTTCAGGGGAGATGGCGGACAATGAGCAGTTCTTC,CASSRAVSGEMADNEQFF
TRBJ1-4,TRBV4-3,.,.,TGCGCCAGCAGCCGGTTGTTGGACTTTCCTTCCCCCGCAACTAATGAAAAACTGTTTTTT,CASSRLLDFPSPATNEKLFF
TRBJ1-2,TRBV6-2/TRBV6-3,.,.,TGTGCCAGCAGTACATTTTTTACAGACGGCTACACCTTC,CASSTFFTDGYTF
TRBJ2-5,TRBV21-1,.,.,TGTGCCAGCAGCAAGAAGGGGCCGTTAAGGGAGACCCAGTACTTC,CASSKKGPLRETQYF
TRBJ2-5,TRBV15,.,.,TGTGCCACCAGCAGAGGGGGCGGGGCTCGAGAGACCCAGTACTTC,CATSRGGGARETQYF
TRBJ1-3,TRBV5-1,.,.,TGCGCCAGCAGCGTAGCAGGGGTTTCTGGAAACACCATATATTTT,CASSVAGVSGNTIYF
TRBJ1-2,TRBV19,.,.,TGTGCCAGTAGTACGTGGTCTAGGAACTATGGCTACACCTTC,CASSTWSRNYGYTF
TRBJ2-5,TRBV14,.,TRBD2,TGTGCCAGCAGGAGCGGGAGGAGGGAAGAGACCCAGTACTTC,CASRSGRREETQYF
TRBJ2-3,TRBV19,.,.,TGTGCCAGTAGTAGCGACAGGATCTTCACAGATACGCAGTATTTT,CASSSDRIFTDTQYF
TRBJ1-4,TRBV4-2,once,.,TGTGCCAGCAGCCAAGATCAGGTCGAAAAACTGTTTTTT,CASSQDQVEKLFF
TRBJ1-1,TRBV6-6,once,.,TGTGCCAGCAGACCCCGGGACACTGAAGCTTTCTTT,CASRPRDTEAFF
TRBJ1-2,TRBV6-5,.,TRBD1,TGTGCCAGCAGTTACGGGGGACAGGGGAACTATGGCTACACCTTC,CASSYGGQGNYGYTF
TRBJ2-5,TRBV7-9,.,TRBD1,TGTGCCAGCAGCTTAAGACAGGGCAGAGAGACCCAGTACTTC,CASSLRQGRETQYF
TRBJ1-1,TRBV19,.,.,TGTGCCAGTAGACTAAGGGCCGGTCGGGGGGATACTGAAGCTTTCTTT,CASRLRAGRGDTEAFF
TRBJ2-7,TRBV2,.,TRBD2,TGTGCCAGCAGATCACTAGCGGGAAGTCCCTACGAGCAGTACTTC,CASRSLAGSPYEQYF
TRBJ2-2,TRBV9,few,TRBD2,TGTGCCAGCAGCGTAGGAGGGACTAGCCGGGAGCTGTTTTTT,CASSVGGTSRELFF
TRBJ1-3,TRBV19,.,TRBD1,TGTGCCACCGGACAGGGAACCACTGGAAACACCATATATTTT,CATGQGTTGNTIYF
TRBJ1-3,TRBV10-1,.,.,TGCGCCAGTTTTCCTGACAGGTCTGGAAACACCATATATTTT,CASFPDRSGNTIYF
TRBJ2-7,TRBV24-1,.,.,TGTGCCACCAGTGAAGGGGGCTACGAGCAGTACTTC,CATSEGGYEQYF
TRBJ2-3,TRBV6-1,.,.,TGTGCCAGCAGTGAGAGCGGATACACAGATACGCAGTATTTT,CASSESGYTDTQYF
TRBJ2-7,TRBV6-6,.,.,TGTGCCAGCAGTCTGACGGACAGCTCCTACGAGCAGTACTTC,CASSLTDSSYEQYF
TRBJ1-4,TRBV15,.,TRBD1,TGTGCCACCAGCAGCCTGACCCGGGACAGGGGTCGAAAACTGTTTTTT,CATSSLTRDRGRKLFF
TRBJ2-5,TRBV4-2,.,TRBD2,TGTGCCAGCAGCCAAGAAGGACTAGCAGCGTGGGAGACCCAGTACTTC,CASSQEGLAAWETQYF
TRBJ1-3,TRBV7-2,once,.,TGTGCCAGCAGCTCCTCTTTCGGCTCTGGAAACACCATATATTTT,CASSSSFGSGNTIYF